These T cell receptor beta chains were read from a single sample in a study of blood T cell repertoires in COVID-19. Clones were sequenced by immunoSEQ multiplex PCR, and TCRdb holds only the in-frame ones, with some missing. The sample lists about 140,000 clones; approximately 90% were seen once. Sequencing input: peripheral blood. Every receptor here comes from a man between 60 and 75 years old with active or convalescent COVID-19. CDR3s include the opening cysteine and the closing phenylalanine or tryptophan. The D gene is left open where the match is weak. Clone size, where shown, is once, few, many, or a class for clones that have expanded.

j_call: TRBJ2-7; v_call: TRBV24-1; d_call: TRBD1; clone_size: .; cdr3_aa: CATSDTATGAAREQYF; cdr3_nt: TGTGCCACCAGTGATACCGCGACAGGGGCGGCGAGGGAGCAGTACTTC
j_call: TRBJ1-3; v_call: TRBV4-1; d_call: TRBD1; clone_size: .; cdr3_aa: CASSQSRGRGNTIYF; cdr3_nt: TGCGCCAGCAGCCAATCCAGGGGGCGAGGAAACACCATATATTTT
j_call: TRBJ2-2; v_call: TRBV18; d_call: TRBD2; clone_size: .; cdr3_aa: CASSRTSGSRNTGELFF; cdr3_nt: TGTGCCAGCTCCCGGACTAGCGGGAGTAGGAACACCGGGGAGCTGTTTTTT
j_call: TRBJ2-1; v_call: TRBV6-4; d_call: TRBD1; clone_size: .; cdr3_aa: CASSRDRRYNEQFF; cdr3_nt: TGTGCCAGCAGCCGGGACAGGAGATACAATGAGCAGTTCTTC
j_call: TRBJ1-4; v_call: TRBV27; d_call: TRBD1; clone_size: .; cdr3_aa: CASSLDDRGNEKLFF; cdr3_nt: TGTGCCAGCAGTTTAGACGACAGGGGCAATGAAAAACTGTTTTTT
j_call: TRBJ1-2; v_call: TRBV5-6; d_call: .; clone_size: .; cdr3_aa: CASSPVGQGGYTF; cdr3_nt: TGTGCCAGCAGCCCCGTAGGTCAGGGAGGCTACACCTTC
j_call: TRBJ1-2; v_call: TRBV27; d_call: TRBD1; clone_size: .; cdr3_aa: CASSSRTGDKYGYTF; cdr3_nt: TGTGCCAGCAGTTCCAGGACAGGGGACAAATATGGCTACACCTTC
j_call: TRBJ2-2; v_call: TRBV19; d_call: .; clone_size: .; cdr3_aa: CASSISGAGELFF; cdr3_nt: TGTGCCAGTAGTATTTCAGGGGCCGGGGAGCTGTTTTTT
j_call: TRBJ1-5; v_call: TRBV24-1; d_call: .; clone_size: .; cdr3_aa: CASGGLGGDGQPQHF; cdr3_nt: TGTGCCAGCGGGGGGTTAGGGGGTGATGGTCAGCCCCAGCATTTT
j_call: TRBJ1-1; v_call: TRBV2; d_call: TRBD1; clone_size: few; cdr3_aa: CASREDRGRAEAFF; cdr3_nt: TGTGCCAGCAGGGAGGACAGGGGTCGGGCTGAAGCTTTCTTT
j_call: TRBJ1-2; v_call: TRBV10-3; d_call: .; clone_size: .; cdr3_aa: CATRSTGYGYTF; cdr3_nt: TGTGCCACACGATCGACAGGCTATGGCTACACCTTC
j_call: TRBJ1-2; v_call: TRBV4-3; d_call: .; clone_size: once; cdr3_aa: CASSQDQEGRGYGYTF; cdr3_nt: TGCGCCAGCAGCCAAGATCAGGAGGGGCGCGGGTATGGCTACACCTTC
j_call: TRBJ1-3; v_call: TRBV24-1; d_call: TRBD1; clone_size: .; cdr3_aa: CATSEGTDRNTIYF; cdr3_nt: TGTGCCACCAGTGAGGGGACAGACAGAAACACCATATATTTT
j_call: TRBJ2-5; v_call: TRBV2; d_call: TRBD2; clone_size: .; cdr3_aa: CASSEQLAGEETQYF; cdr3_nt: TGTGCCAGCAGTGAACAGCTAGCGGGAGAGGAGACCCAGTACTTC
j_call: TRBJ1-1; v_call: TRBV30; d_call: .; clone_size: .; cdr3_aa: CAWSVKRGFAEAFF; cdr3_nt: TGTGCCTGGAGTGTGAAGAGGGGGTTTGCTGAAGCTTTCTTT
j_call: TRBJ1-1; v_call: TRBV27; d_call: TRBD1; clone_size: .; cdr3_aa: CASSRSTGLDTEAFF; cdr3_nt: TGTGCCAGCAGCCGATCGACAGGGTTAGACACTGAAGCTTTCTTT
j_call: TRBJ1-2; v_call: TRBV3-1/TRBV3-2; d_call: .; clone_size: .; cdr3_aa: CASLNAGYGYTF; cdr3_nt: TGTGCCAGCTTGAACGCGGGGTATGGCTACACCTTC
j_call: TRBJ2-1; v_call: TRBV6-5; d_call: TRBD2; clone_size: .; cdr3_aa: CASSPLGTSRNEQFF; cdr3_nt: TGTGCCAGCAGTCCTTTAGGGACTAGCCGCAATGAGCAGTTCTTC
j_call: TRBJ1-5; v_call: TRBV24-1; d_call: TRBD1; clone_size: .; cdr3_aa: CATSEGGQGAQPQHF; cdr3_nt: TGTGCCACCAGCGAAGGGGGACAGGGGGCGCAGCCCCAGCATTTT
j_call: TRBJ2-2; v_call: TRBV7-3; d_call: TRBD2; clone_size: .; cdr3_aa: CASSSGLHTGELFF; cdr3_nt: TGTGCCAGCAGCTCGGGACTACACACCGGGGAGCTGTTTTTT
j_call: TRBJ2-7; v_call: TRBV15; d_call: TRBD2; clone_size: .; cdr3_aa: CATSREGLAGLYEQYF; cdr3_nt: TGTGCCACCAGCAGAGAGGGACTAGCGGGGCTCTACGAGCAGTACTTC
j_call: TRBJ2-3; v_call: TRBV4-2; d_call: .; clone_size: .; cdr3_aa: CASSQDSRGLTDTQYF; cdr3_nt: TGTGCCAGCAGCCAAGATTCGCGAGGATTAACAGATACGCAGTATTTT
j_call: TRBJ1-1; v_call: TRBV6-7; d_call: .; clone_size: .; cdr3_aa: CASNNTGTKYTEAFF; cdr3_nt: TGTGCCAGCAACAATACCGGGACAAAGTACACTGAAGCTTTCTTT
j_call: TRBJ1-3; v_call: TRBV12-3/TRBV12-4; d_call: .; clone_size: .; cdr3_aa: CASSFRSGNTIYF; cdr3_nt: TGTGCCAGCAGTTTCCGCTCTGGAAACACCATATATTTT